This passage covers 22 T cell receptor beta chains from one sample sequenced in a study of shared clonotypes between healthy human individuals. The assay was immunoSEQ multiplex PCR, and TCRdb's table has in-frame clones only and misses some. Counted here are 2 million to 2.5 million clones, around 93% occurring once; the ten biggest clones make up about 0.36%. The sequenced material came from naive CD4+ T cells from PBMCs. Noted subset: CD45RA+ positively selected. These receptors all come from a man younger than 30 in good health. Some clones in this sample may be carry-over from other donors' samples.

The gene calls are TRBV19 and TRBJ1-1, with D hard to call. The CDR3 runs to 11 residues. V was trimmed by 9 bases and J by 6 bases, leaving 11 bases between them. Germline CDR1 LNHDA, CDR2 SQIVND (reference sequence). The CDR3 DNA follows: TGTGCCAGCCAAAAGGGCTCTGAAGCTTTCTTT. Residues: CASQKGSEAFF. Using reference TRBV19 and TRBJ1-1 for the parts outside the CDR3, the full variable domain is DGGITQSPKYLFRKEGQNVTLSCEQNLNHDAMYWYRQDPGQGLRLIYYSQIVNDFQKGDIAEGYSVSREKKESFPLTVTSAQKNPTAFYLCASQKGSEAFFGQGTRLTVV.

This chain uses TRBV29-1 with TRBJ1-1, with D unresolved. Trimming pared 8 bases from V and 2 bases from J, leaving 24 bases between. CDR3 length equals 16 residues. Per the germline V gene, CDR1 is SQVTM and CDR2 is ANQGSEA. In DNA, the CDR3 is TGCAGCTATGGGCCCCATGTTTACAGCATAAACACTGAAGCTTTCTTT. Its protein is CSYGPHVYSINTEAFF.

This rearrangement joins TRBV29-1 to TRBJ2-1, with a possible D match to TRBD2 (7 bases). The CDR3 is 15 amino acids. Germline CDR1 reads SQVTM; CDR2 reads ANQGSEA. The ends were cut back, 6 bases at V and 3 bases at J, with 18 bases in the middle. The DNA for the CDR3 is TGCAGCGTCCCCTGGGGAGGGGGATTCTACAATGAGCAGTTCTTC. Translated: CSVPWGGGFYNEQFF.

The chain couples TRBV5-4 to TRBJ2-7; 10 bases map to TRBD2. Germline lookup yields CDR1 SGHNT and CDR2 YYREEE (reference sequence). The ends lost 0 bases at V and 0 bases at J; junction bases unmatched: 6. The CDR3 is made up of 17 amino acids. The CDR3 spells CASSLASGSRNSYEQYF. The DNA for the CDR3 is TGTGCCAGCAGCTTGGCTAGCGGGAGCCGAAACTCCTACGAGCAGTACTTC.

The chain has TRBV2 and TRBJ2-1; TRBD2 matches at 12 bases. Germline V gene lookup returns CDR1 SNHLY and CDR2 FYNNEI. V trimming: 4 bases; J trimming: 8 bases; junction bases outside the gene matches: 6. There are 15 residues in the CDR3. CDR3 in DNA: TGTGCCAGCAGTGTGTTCCTAGCGGGAGGGGATGAGCAGTTCTTC. It is translated as CASSVFLAGGDEQFF. Variable domain in full (rest from reference TRBV2 and TRBJ2-1): EPEVTQTPSHQVTQMGQEVILRCVPISNHLYFYWYRQILGQKVEFLVSFYNNEISEKSEIFDDQFSVERPDGSNFTLKIRSTKLEDSAMYFCASSVFLAGGDEQFFGPGTRLTVL.

The gene calls are TRBV18 and TRBJ2-5; 7 bases map to TRBD1. Looked up from germline, CDR1 is KGHSH and CDR2 is LQKENI. V was clipped by 0 bases and J by 5 bases; unmatched bases: 3. The CDR3 is made up of 14 amino acids. The CDR3 sequence: CASSPPDREETQYF. The CDR3 DNA reads as TGTGCCAGCTCACCACCAGACAGGGAGGAGACCCAGTACTTC. Variable domain in full (rest from reference TRBV18 and TRBJ2-5): NAGVMQNPRHLVRRRGQEARLRCSPMKGHSHVYWYRQLPEEGLKFMVYLQKENIIDESGMPKERFSAEFPKEGPSILRIQQVVRGDSAAYFCASSPPDREETQYFGPGTRLLVL.

V and J are TRBV6-1 and TRBJ2-7; no firm D call. CDR3 length: 13 residues. In germline, CDR1 is MNHNS, CDR2 SASEGT. The V gene lost 5 bases and the J gene lost 3 bases, with 11 bases spanning the gap. The CDR3 DNA is TGTGCCAGCAGTTTACAGCCTGACTACGAGCAGTACTTC. Its protein is CASSLQPDYEQYF.

The rearrangement links TRBV28 to TRBJ1-5; 8 nucleotides align to TRBD1. V lost 7 bases, J lost 4 bases, and 15 bases stayed unmatched. The CDR3 has 17 residues. Germline CDR1 reads MDHEN; CDR2 reads SYDVKM. The chain's CDR3 is CASILGGQGASNQPQHF. The DNA of the CDR3 is TGTGCCAGCATTCTCGGTGGGCAGGGGGCGAGTAATCAGCCCCAGCATTTT.

The gene calls are TRBV27 and TRBJ2-1, with unresolved D. CDR1 and CDR2 (germline): MNHEY, SMNVEV (reference sequence). Deletions cut 6 bases from V and 0 bases from J, with 18 bases between. The length of the CDR3 is 17 residues. The CDR3 bases are TGTGCCAGCAGCCCATCGTGGTGGGATCGCTCCTACAATGAGCAGTTCTTC. It translates to CASSPSWWDRSYNEQFF.

Comments on this clone: Within the sample, other DNA sequences also encode this same CDR3. This chain connects TRBV11-2 to TRBJ2-1, with 12 bases identical to TRBD2. CDR1 and CDR2 (germline): SGHAT, FQNNGV. CDR3 size: 16 residues. V was pared by 1 base and J by 4 bases, with 2 bases of the junction left unmatched. The CDR3 DNA follows: TGTGCCAGCAGCTTAGGCCTAGCGGGAGGGTACAATGAGCAGTTCTTC. Translated: CASSLGLAGGYNEQFF.

The V and J genes are TRBV29-1 and TRBJ2-7; 7 bases match TRBD2. Per germline, CDR1 SQVTM and CDR2 ANQGSEA. The CDR3 extends over 15 amino acids. V lost 5 bases, J lost 1 base, and 11 bases stayed unmatched. CDR3 nucleotides: TGCAGCGTTTCGCCCCCGGGGGAGGGGTCCTACGAGCAGTACTTC. Translated, it gives CSVSPPGEGSYEQYF.

The chain uses TRBV2 and TRBJ2-1; D unresolved. This CDR3 is 12 amino acids long. Trimming removed 7 bases from V and 7 bases from J, with 11 bases in between. Germline V gives CDR1 SNHLY, CDR2 FYNNEI. The CDR3: CASTFRSNEQFF. As DNA, the CDR3 is TGTGCCAGCACGTTTAGATCAAATGAGCAGTTCTTC.

V usage is TRBV30 and J usage is TRBJ1-1; 9 nucleotides agree with TRBD1. Germline V gene lookup returns CDR1 GTSNPN and CDR2 SVGIG (reference sequence). With V trimmed by 2 bases and J by 5 bases, 3 bases remained unmatched. The CDR3 has 13 amino acids. DNA of the CDR3: TGTGCCTGGAGTTACAGGGGGCGAACTGAAGCTTTCTTT. Translated, it gives CAWSYRGRTEAFF. The whole variable domain, filled in from reference TRBV30 and TRBJ1-1, reads SQTIHQWPATLVQPVGSPLSLECTVEGTSNPNLYWYRQAAGRGLQLLFYSVGIGQISSEVPQNLSASRPQDRQFILSSKKLLLSDSGFYLCAWSYRGRTEAFFGQGTRLTVV.

As DNA, the CDR3 is TGTGCCAGCAGTCCGTACGTCCCCACCGGGGAGCTGTTTTTT. It encodes CASSPYVPTGELFF. The V and J genes are TRBV28 and TRBJ2-2; the D is unclear. The CDR3 loop spans 14 amino acids. V shed 5 bases and J shed 4 bases, with 11 bases lying between them. Germline V gene lookup returns CDR1 MDHEN and CDR2 SYDVKM.

The count of this clone is one. The J gene is TRBJ2-3, the V gene TRBV5-1; TRBD2 might be the D (5 bases). Germline assignment: CDR1 SGHRS and CDR2 YFSETQ. The ends were cut back, 3 bases at V and 4 bases at J, with 12 bases in the middle. The CDR3 contains 14 residues. CDR3 in DNA: TGCGCCAGCAGCTCATCCAGCGGCGCAGATACGCAGTATTTT. Translating it yields CASSSSSGADTQYF.

The gene calls are TRBV6-1 and TRBJ1-4; a weak D match, TRBD1 (6 bases). Germline CDR1 and CDR2: MNHNS and SASEGT. The V end was cut by 5 bases, the J end by 8 bases, with 12 bases between. The CDR3 runs 13 residues. CDR3 sequence: CASSTQGYEKLFF. The CDR3 nucleotides are TGTGCCAGCAGTACACAGGGCTACGAAAAACTGTTTTTT.

The J gene is TRBJ2-7, the V gene TRBV19; no reliable D call. The length of the CDR3 is 13 residues. Germline loops: CDR1 LNHDA, CDR2 SQIVND (reference sequence). The V gene lost 5 bases and the J gene lost 1 base, with 9 bases spanning the gap. CDR3: CASSGPSSYEQYF. CDR3 in DNA: TGTGCCAGTAGTGGGCCTTCGTCCTACGAGCAGTACTTC.

The rearrangement links TRBV7-2 to TRBJ2-5; D tentatively reads TRBD1 or TRBD2 (6 bases each). There are 15 residues in the CDR3. Trimming took 3 bases from V and 5 from J, leaving 16 bases between them. The germline gives CDR1 SGHTA, CDR2 FQGNSA. This CDR3 reads CASSLGGRGSETQYF. In DNA form, the CDR3 reads TGTGCCAGCAGCTTGGGGGGCAGAGGATCGGAGACCCAGTACTTC.

A remark on this clone: At one of its ends the junction is not consistent with the germline gene, which may arise from a read error. The rearrangement joins TRBV4-2 to TRBJ2-4; possible D gene TRBD1, 6 bases. In germline, CDR1 is LGHNA, CDR2 YNFKEQ. This CDR3 contains 14 residues. CDR3 residues: CASSQDQRDMGGFF. CDR3 nucleotides: TGTGCCAGCAGCCAAGATCAACGGGACATGGGTGGTTTTTTC.

CDR3 nucleotide sequence: TGTGCCAGCAGCTTAGAAGGGGTGAGCTCTGGAAACACCATATATTTT. Translation gives CASSLEGVSSGNTIYF. The chain has TRBV2 and TRBJ1-3; TRBD1 is a possible D gene (5 bases). This CDR3 contains 16 residues. Germline V lookup: CDR1 SNHLY, CDR2 FYNNEI. Trimming cost V 6 bases and J 0 bases, with 15 bases left between them.

This chain connects TRBV10-3 to TRBJ2-2, with D hard to call. The CDR3 is 15 amino acids. Germline V lookup: CDR1 ENHRY, CDR2 SYGVKD. Trimming stripped 5 bases from V and 1 base from J, with 11 bases between. The CDR3 sequence is CAISTDVLNTGELFF. Written as DNA, the CDR3 is TGTGCCATCAGTACCGACGTCCTGAACACCGGGGAGCTGTTTTTT.

About this clone: The same CDR3 also results from other DNA sequences found in this sample. This chain joins TRBV5-1 and TRBJ2-7; 9 nucleotides match TRBD1. Germline-derived CDR1 and CDR2 are SGHRS and YFSETQ. The CDR3 totals 14 residues. Trimming removed 4 bases from V and 2 bases from J; junction bases left unmatched: 4. CDR3 bases: TGCGCCAGCAGCCTTGGGACAGGGCCCTACGAGCAGTACTTC. This encodes CASSLGTGPYEQYF. Full variable domain (remainder filled in from reference TRBV5-1 and TRBJ2-7): KAGVTQTPRYLIKTRGQQVTLSCSPISGHRSVSWYQQTPGQGLQFLFEYFSETQRNKGNFPGRFSGRQFSNSRSEMNVSTLELGDSALYLCASSLGTGPYEQYFGPGTRLTVT.